Each of the 9 T cell receptor beta chains below was sequenced from the same sample in a study of glioma-infiltrating T cells. Amplification of TCR alpha and beta CDR3 regions from RNA used iRepertoire nested multiplex PCR. One entry per CDR3 protein, called by TCRdb with MiXCR from the multiplex PCR reads. The table records about 3,400 distinct CDR3 sequences, 86% of them present only once. Material: glioma tissue, nonneoplastic brain tissue, or PBMCs (not recorded which). The receptors stem from a human donor with low-grade glioma or glioblastoma, undergoing nonglioma brain surgery, or in good health (not recorded which).

Of note for this clonotype: Because this beta chain is a stray read in a library intended to capture alpha chains, its abundance should not be given much weight. The CDR3 loop is CSARDPQRAGEQYF. CDR3 nucleotides: TGCAGTGCTAGAGATCCCCAGAGGGCTGGCGAGCAGTACTTC. The chain employs TRBV20-1 and TRBJ2-7; possible D gene TRBD2, 5 bases. Germline V gene data show CDR1 as DFQATT and CDR2 as SNEGSKA (reference sequence). The CDR3 contains 14 residues. Between the trimmed V and J ends, which lost 0 bases and 6 bases, there was a span of 15 bases.

As regards this clonotype: A library made for alpha chains picked up this beta chain off target, so its size means little. This chain joins TRBV27 and TRBJ1-1, with no clear D. V was clipped by 3 bases and J by 2 bases, with 16 bases between them. The CDR3 has 16 residues. The V gene's germline CDR1 is MNHEY and CDR2 SMNVEV (reference sequence). CDR3 protein: CASSFVQFGRNTEAFF. The CDR3 nucleotides read TGTGCCAGCAGTTTTGTTCAATTCGGTAGAAACACTGAAGCTTTCTTT.

The sample holds a few counts of this clonotype. The library was built for alpha chains, so this beta chain is an off-target read and its size means little. This rearrangement joins TRBV6-5 to TRBJ2-3; TRBD2 matches at 9 bases. The CDR3 consists of 15 residues. Germline trimming cut 4 bases from V and 2 bases from J; bases unmatched to any gene: 4. In germline, CDR1 is MNHEY, CDR2 SVGAGI. CDR3 sequence: CASSLVAGDTDTQYF. CDR3 nucleotides: TGTGCCAGCAGTTTGGTAGCGGGAGACACAGATACGCAGTATTTT.

Concerning this clonotype itself: Because this beta chain is a stray read in a library intended to capture alpha chains, its abundance should not be given much weight. The chain has TRBV10-3 and TRBJ2-3; a weak D match, TRBD2 (6 bases). The CDR3 extends over 14 amino acids. Germline V gene lookup returns CDR1 ENHRY and CDR2 SYGVKD. The V gene lost 6 bases and the J gene lost 2 bases, with 12 bases spanning the gap. The CDR3 coding sequence is TGTGCCATCAGCACTAGCATCTCCACAGATACGCAGTATTTT. This sequence encodes CAISTSISTDTQYF.

This clonotype was observed a handful of times. A library made for alpha chains picked up this beta chain off target, so its size means little. The chain recombines TRBV7-2 with TRBJ1-5; D might be TRBD1 (5 bases). This CDR3 has 15 residues. Trimming took 1 base from V and 3 from J, leaving 10 bases between them. Germline values: CDR1 SGHTA, CDR2 FQGNSA. This chain's CDR3 is CASSLVVGDNQPQHF. CDR3 nucleotides: TGTGCCAGCAGCTTAGTTGTAGGGGACAATCAGCCCCAGCATTTT. The variable domain in full, completed from reference TRBV7-2 and TRBJ1-5, reads GAGVSQSPSNKVTEKGKDVELRCDPISGHTALYWYRQSLGQGLEFLIYFQGNSAPDKSGLPSDRFSAERTGGSVSTLTIQRTQQEDSAVYLCASSLVVGDNQPQHFGDGTRLSIL.

The sample holds a few counts of this clonotype. This beta chain came through as a stray read in a library set up for alpha chains, and its size says little. V is TRBV11-2 and J is TRBJ2-2, with D uncertain. Between the trimmed V and J ends, which lost 5 bases and 7 bases, there was a span of 11 bases. The CDR3 has 13 residues. Germline values: CDR1 SGHAT, CDR2 FQNNGV. The CDR3 sequence: CASSPPVYGELFF. CDR3 sequence (DNA): TGTGCCAGCAGCCCACCTGTCTACGGGGAGCTGTTTTTT.

On this clonotype itself: Because this beta chain is a stray read in a library intended to capture alpha chains, its abundance should not be given much weight. This chain joins TRBV7-6 and TRBJ1-5; perhaps TRBD1 as D (5 bases). With 2 bases removed from V and 5 bases from J, the gap between germline ends came to 13 bases. The CDR3 length is 15 residues. Looked up from germline, CDR1 is SGHVS and CDR2 is FNYEAQ. The CDR3 DNA sequence: TGTGCCAGCAGCTTATTTTCAGGGTCCGATCAGCCCCAGCATTTT. Its protein product is CASSLFSGSDQPQHF. Drawing the rest from reference TRBV7-6 and TRBJ1-5, the complete variable domain is GAGVSQSPRYKVTKRGQDVALRCDPISGHVSLYWYRQALGQGPEFLTYFNYEAQQDKSGLPNDRFSAERPEGSISTLTIQRTEQRDSAMYRCASSLFSGSDQPQHFGDGTRLSIL.

About this clonotype itself: This beta chain is a stray read from a library made for alpha chains; its abundance is not meaningful. The rearrangement joins TRBV6-9 to TRBJ1-4; D perhaps matches TRBD1 (5 bases). The CDR3 sequence is 15 residues long. Per germline, CDR1 MNHGY and CDR2 SVAAGI. V was clipped by 3 bases and J by 8 bases, with 16 bases between them. The CDR3 here is CASSYVRDLREKLFF. CDR3 nucleotide sequence: TGTGCCAGCAGTTACGTCAGGGACCTTCGCGAAAAACTGTTTTTT.

With regard to this clonotype: This beta chain is an off-target read within a library intended for alpha chains, so its frequency means little. This sequence joins TRBV20-1 and TRBJ2-1, with 8 bases matching TRBD2. Germline loops: CDR1 DFQATT, CDR2 SNEGSKA (reference sequence). With V trimmed by 5 bases and J by 2 bases, 8 bases remained unmatched. The CDR3 length is 15 residues. CDR3 sequence (DNA): TGCAGTGCTCAGGAAGGCGGGGGGCCCTACAATGAGCAGTTCTTC. Its protein is CSAQEGGGPYNEQFF.